Presented here are 27 T cell receptor beta chains from one specimen sequenced in a study of blood T cells in healthy people across ages. Together with a sample-barcoded 5' primer, a J-beta primer mix was included in a second PCR lasting about 7 to 11 cycles. TCRdb processed the 5' RACE reads anew with MiXCR; each CDR3 protein has one entry. The sample carries hundreds of thousands of distinct CDR3 sequences, 45% to 50% recorded once. Sequencing was done on a sample of blood. The receptors derive from a woman aged 60 to 75 in good health.

This CDR3 reads CATSSQGPYSNSPLHF. The CDR3 bases are TGTGCCACCAGCAGTCAGGGGCCCTATTCTAATTCACCCCTCCACTTT. The V and J genes are TRBV15 and TRBJ1-6; a weak D match, TRBD1 (6 bases). V was pared by 3 bases and J by 6 bases, with 15 bases between. Germline V gene data show CDR1 as LNHNV and CDR2 as YYDKDF (reference sequence). The CDR3 extends over 16 amino acids.

The chain carries TRBV9 and TRBJ2-5; maybe TRBD1 (7 bases). V lost 5 bases and J 7 bases, leaving 18 bases between the germline ends. The V gene's germline CDR1 is SGDLS and CDR2 YYNGEE. The CDR3 is 14 residues long. Here the CDR3 DNA reads TGTGCCAGCAGATCAGGGGGGCGGTTGTGGACCCAGTACTTC. It specifies CASRSGGRLWTQYF.

In this sample, this clonotype turned up a few times. This chain uses TRBV24-1 with TRBJ2-3; tentatively, D is TRBD2 (7 bases). Germline V gene data show CDR1 as KGHDR and CDR2 as SFDVKD. CDR3 length equals 15 residues. The V and J ends lost 0 bases and 4 bases respectively, with 10 bases between them. The CDR3 nucleotides read TGTGCCACCAGTGATTTGCAAGGGGGGGCAGATACGCAGTATTTT. This sequence encodes CATSDLQGGADTQYF.

V gene TRBV7-2 combines with J gene TRBJ2-3; D is unresolved. Between the trimmed V and J ends, which lost 0 bases and 4 bases, there was a span of 8 bases. The CDR3 contains 14 residues. Germline loops: CDR1 SGHTA, CDR2 FQGNSA. The CDR3, as DNA: TGTGCCAGCAGCTTAGCGGGAAGGGCAGATACGCAGTATTTT. Residues: CASSLAGRADTQYF. The whole variable domain, remainder taken from reference TRBV7-2 and TRBJ2-3, is GAGVSQSPSNKVTEKGKDVELRCDPISGHTALYWYRQSLGQGLEFLIYFQGNSAPDKSGLPSDRFSAERTGGSVSTLTIQRTQQEDSAVYLCASSLAGRADTQYFGPGTRLTVL.

The J gene is TRBJ1-2, the V gene TRBV7-9, with a possible D match to TRBD1 (6 bases). Germline values: CDR1 SEHNR, CDR2 FQNEAQ (reference sequence). V was pared by 2 bases and J by 6 bases, with 13 bases between. The CDR3 contains 14 residues. The CDR3 loop reads CASSLRAGADGYTF. CDR3 coding DNA: TGTGCCAGCAGCTTAAGGGCGGGGGCCGATGGCTACACCTTC. Filled out from reference TRBV7-9 and TRBJ1-2, the complete variable domain reads DTGVSQNPRHKITKRGQNVTFRCDPISEHNRLYWYRQTLGQGPEFLTYFQNEAQLEKSRLLSDRFSAERPKGSFSTLEIQRTEQGDSAMYLCASSLRAGADGYTFGSGTRLTVV.

In its sample, this clonotype was seen once. V usage is TRBV7-2 and J usage is TRBJ2-1, with D unresolved. The CDR3 is 13 residues long. Per the germline V gene, CDR1 is SGHTA and CDR2 is FQGNSA. Trimming removed 5 bases at V and 10 bases at J, with 15 bases between. The CDR3 nucleotides are TGTGCCAGCAGCCCCCGGCGCGTTGGGGAGCAGTTCTTC. This codes for CASSPRRVGEQFF.

The chain links TRBV20-1 to TRBJ1-2; 7 bases map to TRBD1. The CDR3 totals 14 residues. The germline V gene has CDR1 DFQATT and CDR2 SNEGSKA (reference sequence). The J segment lost 6 bases and the V segment lost 4 bases, leaving 11 bases of the junction unmatched. The chain's CDR3 is CSATTRTGRDGYTF. CDR3 DNA: TGCAGTGCTACCACCCGGACAGGCCGGGATGGCTACACCTTC.

In nucleotides, the CDR3 is TGTGCCAGCAGTTACTCGGTACTAGCGGGAAGCGAGCAGTACTTC. It is translated as CASSYSVLAGSEQYF. The genes are TRBV6-2 or TRBV6-3 and TRBJ2-5, with 10 bases that match TRBD2. The DNA end is more similar to TRBJ2-7, so the J call may be wrong. Germline V gene sequence: CDR1 MNHEY, CDR2 SVGEGT. This CDR3 comprises 15 residues.

The V and J genes are TRBV5-1 and TRBJ2-7, with TRBD2 as a possible D gene (5 bases). The CDR3 runs to 13 residues. Germline lookup yields CDR1 SGHRS and CDR2 YFSETQ. Between the trimmed V and J ends, which lost 6 bases and 3 bases, there was a span of 13 bases. The CDR3 nucleotides are TGCGCCAGCACCAAAGAGGGCGGCTACGAGCAGTACTTC. Amino acid sequence: CASTKEGGYEQYF.

This clonotype came up a few times. The CDR3 is CASSLGILGYEQYF. In nucleotides, the CDR3 is TGTGCCAGCAGCTTAGGTATTTTGGGGTACGAGCAGTACTTC. The chain combines TRBV7-9 with TRBJ2-7; D is unclear. The length of the CDR3 is 14 residues. CDR1 is SEHNR and CDR2 is FQNEAQ in the germline V gene (reference sequence). With 1 base removed from V and 4 bases from J, the gap between germline ends came to 11 bases.

V is TRBV14 and J is TRBJ2-3; a weak D match, TRBD2 (5 bases). CDR1 is SGHDN and CDR2 is FVKESK in the germline V gene. The CDR3 totals 15 residues. Trimming left V 6 bases short and J 2 bases short, with 15 bases between. The CDR3 nucleotides are TGTGCCAGCAGTGGCAGAGGGCCTCACACAGATACGCAGTATTTT. This gives the protein CASSGRGPHTDTQYF.

This clonotype was recorded at least ten times. The genes are TRBV7-9 and TRBJ2-7; TRBD1 might be the D (5 bases). This CDR3 has 13 residues. The germline CDR1 and CDR2 sequences are SEHNR and FQNEAQ (reference sequence). V lost 3 bases and J 2 bases, leaving 8 bases between the germline ends. CDR3 in DNA: TGTGCCAGCAGCTTGCCAGGGACCTACGAGCAGTACTTC. Its translation: CASSLPGTYEQYF.

The J gene is TRBJ2-3, the V gene TRBV6-5; no clear D gene. In germline, CDR1 is MNHEY, CDR2 SVGAGI. Trimming removed 0 bases at V and 2 bases at J, with 9 bases between. CDR3 length: 15 residues. The CDR3 sequence is CASSYSRPATDTQYF. CDR3 sequence (DNA): TGTGCCAGCAGTTACTCGCGGCCAGCCACAGATACGCAGTATTTT.

The V call is TRBV6-6, the J call TRBJ2-4; D call uncertain. The DNA end favors TRBJ2-5, so the J call may be wrong. This CDR3 contains 12 residues. CDR1 and CDR2 (germline): MNHNY, SVGAGI (reference sequence). Here the CDR3 reads CASKRPQETQYF. The DNA for the CDR3 is TGTGCCAGCAAACGCCCTCAAGAGACCCAGTACTTC.

The chain employs TRBV2 and TRBJ2-4, with D possibly being TRBD1 (6 bases). The V gene's germline CDR1 is SNHLY and CDR2 FYNNEI. CDR3 length equals 15 residues. Trimming left V 3 bases short and J 0 bases short, with 9 bases between. This CDR3 reads CASSEGQRAKNIQYF. CDR3 in DNA: TGTGCCAGCAGTGAGGGACAACGAGCCAAAAACATTCAGTACTTC.

The chain has TRBV5-6 and TRBJ2-4; tentatively, D is TRBD1 or TRBD2 (6 bases each). The DNA matches TRBJ2-7 better at its end, which makes the J call doubtful. There are 14 residues in the CDR3. CDR1 SGHDT and CDR2 YYEEEE come from the germline V gene. The CDR3 loop is CASSLDRRGGEQYF. In DNA, the CDR3 is TGTGCCAGCAGCTTGGATCGCAGGGGAGGCGAGCAGTACTTC.

The chain has TRBV7-2 and TRBJ1-4; TRBD1 aligns across 7 bases. The CDR3 consists of 15 residues. Trimming removed 5 bases from V and 7 bases from J; junction bases left unmatched: 10. Germline V gene lookup returns CDR1 SGHTA and CDR2 FQGNSA. The CDR3 is CASSTRQGRGEKLFF. In DNA, the CDR3 is TGTGCCAGCAGCACCCGACAGGGTCGAGGTGAAAAACTGTTTTTT.

The chain joins TRBV7-2 to TRBJ2-7, with 8 bases aligning to TRBD1. Losses at the gene ends were 7 bases for V and 7 bases for J; bases not matched to a gene: 12. CDR3 length: 14 amino acids. Germline V CDR1 and CDR2: SGHTA, FQGNSA. For the CDR3, the DNA is TGTGCCAGCAACAACCACGGTACAGGGGGGGAGCAGTACTTC. Its translation is CASNNHGTGGEQYF.

The V and J genes are TRBV20-1 and TRBJ2-7, with TRBD2 matching over 7 bases. CDR1 and CDR2 (germline): DFQATT, SNEGSKA (reference sequence). CDR3 length equals 13 residues. CDR3 sequence reads: CGGVEGSVKEQYF. As DNA, the CDR3 is TGCGGGGGGGTAGAGGGGAGCGTAAAGGAGCAGTACTTC.

This chain links TRBV6-2 or TRBV6-3 with TRBJ1-5, with a possible D match to TRBD1 (6 bases). The germline V gene encodes CDR1 MNHEY and CDR2 SVGEGT. V was trimmed by 6 bases and J by 1 base, leaving 13 bases between them. CDR3 length: 15 residues. In DNA form, the CDR3 reads TGTGCCAGCAGACAGGGAGGTTGGAGCAATCAGCCCCAGCATTTT. Translated: CASRQGGWSNQPQHF.

There are a few counts of this clonotype. This rearrangement joins TRBV10-3 to TRBJ1-2, with 7 bases identical to TRBD1. J lost 6 bases, V lost 3 bases, and 10 bases had no gene match. The CDR3 is 15 amino acids. Germline V lookup: CDR1 ENHRY, CDR2 SYGVKD. The CDR3 bases are TGTGCCATCAGTGAACGAAGGGACAGTCCCCATGGCTACACCTTC. It specifies CAISERRDSPHGYTF.

This clonotype was detected once. V is TRBV28 and J is TRBJ2-5; 11 bases line up with TRBD2. Per germline, CDR1 MDHEN and CDR2 SYDVKM. Trimming at V came to 6 bases and at J to 2 bases, leaving 11 bases not matched to a gene. The CDR3 runs 17 residues. Here the CDR3 reads CASSETSGEFGQETQYF. CDR3 sequence (DNA): TGTGCCAGCAGCGAGACTAGCGGGGAGTTTGGTCAAGAGACCCAGTACTTC.

This clonotype showed up just a few times. This sequence joins TRBV7-2 and TRBJ2-6; no definite D call. CDR1 is SGHTA, CDR2 FQGNSA, per germline. V was trimmed by 6 bases and J by 0 bases, leaving 6 bases between them. This CDR3 region has 14 residues. CDR3 sequence reads: CASRTPSGANVLTF. The CDR3 bases are TGTGCCAGCAGGACACCCTCTGGGGCCAACGTCCTGACTTTC.

As regards this clonotype: A much larger clone sits a single nucleotide away, making a read error possible. This chain joins TRBV6-1 and TRBJ2-1; 9 bases are a match to TRBD2. Gene TRBJ2-7 matches the end of the DNA better, so the J call may be wrong. CDR3 length: 14 amino acids. Germline CDR1 reads MNHNS; CDR2 reads SASEGT. CDR3 amino acids: CASIHGGRANEQYF. The CDR3 DNA sequence: TGTGCCAGCATTCACGGCGGGAGGGCCAACGAGCAGTACTTC.

V gene TRBV7-3 combines with J gene TRBJ2-1; tentative D call: TRBD2 (6 bases). The CDR3 is made up of 16 amino acids. The germline gives CDR1 SGHTA, CDR2 FQGTGA. V lost 2 bases and J 0 bases, leaving 11 bases between the germline ends. Here the CDR3 reads CASSLHGSTSYNEQFF. The CDR3 coding sequence is TGTGCCAGCAGCTTACACGGGAGTACCTCCTACAATGAGCAGTTCTTC. The full variable domain, rest sourced from reference TRBV7-3 and TRBJ2-1, is GAGVSQTPSNKVTEKGKYVELRCDPISGHTALYWYRQSLGQGPEFLIYFQGTGAADDSGLPNDRFFAVRPEGSVSTLKIQRTERGDSAVYLCASSLHGSTSYNEQFFGPGTRLTVL.

This clonotype was detected once. The chain employs TRBV19 and TRBJ2-5; 10 nucleotides match TRBD2. The J call may be wrong; the DNA end is better matched by TRBJ2-7. CDR1 is LNHDA and CDR2 is SQIVND in the germline V gene (reference sequence). The CDR3 is 15 residues long. This chain's CDR3 is CASSIRPGLAYEQYF. The CDR3 coding sequence is TGTGCCAGTAGCATACGTCCGGGACTAGCGTACGAGCAGTACTTC.

This rearrangement joins TRBV10-3 to TRBJ1-2, with D unresolved. There are 15 residues in the CDR3. The germline V gene encodes CDR1 ENHRY and CDR2 SYGVKD. V was trimmed by 3 bases and J by 0 bases, leaving 11 bases between them. The CDR3 region is CAISENPGANYGYTF. The CDR3 DNA reads TGTGCCATCAGTGAAAATCCGGGAGCTAACTATGGCTACACCTTC.